The present TCR beta chain was sequenced within a study of blood T cell repertoires in COVID-19. This clone was seen just once. Sequencing was performed with immunoSEQ multiplex PCR; in TCRdb, only in-frame clones are kept and a portion is missing. The sample carries over 200,000 clones, around 80% recorded once. Those enrolled in Seattle joined during active infection and were followed longitudinally afterward. This CDR3 spans 16 amino acids. The V gene's germline CDR1 is PRHDT and CDR2 FYEKMQ (reference sequence). V dropped 5 bases and J dropped 3; count of bases not matched to a gene: 11. The J gene is TRBJ1-2, the V gene TRBV13; TRBD1 agrees at 8 bases. Sequencing was carried out using peripheral blood. The source of this sequence is a woman younger than 45 with COVID-19, enrolled during active disease. This CDR3 reads CASSTHRTGTDYGYTF. The DNA for the CDR3 is TGTGCCAGCAGCACCCACCGGACAGGGACTGACTATGGCTACACCTTC.